This T cell receptor (beta chain) was captured in a study of blood T cells in healthy people across ages. The CDR3 loop spans 14 amino acids. The V end lost 4 bases, the J end lost 6 bases, and 13 bases lay between the germline ends. From germline, CDR1 is SGHTA and CDR2 FQGNSA. This clonotype was counted a few times. A second PCR of about 7 to 12 cycles used a sample-barcoded 5' primer and a J-beta primer mix. TCRdb reprocessed the 5' RACE reads via MiXCR and lists one record per CDR3 protein. Among over 1,500,000 distinct CDR3 sequences listed, around 40% were seen once. The sequenced sample was blood. This chain uses TRBV7-2 with TRBJ1-3, with D possibly being TRBD1 (6 bases). The source of this sequence is a human donor in good health. CDR3 in amino acids: CASSSRQEANTIYF. CDR3 nucleotide sequence: TGTGCCAGCAGCTCAAGACAGGAGGCAAACACCATATATTTT.